These 16 T cell receptor beta chains originate from one sample sequenced in a study of T cells in Graves' hyperthyroidism and ophthalmopathy. The investigators amplified TCR beta CDR3 regions from RNA transcripts. A first-round RT-PCR of the TCR CDR3 used the HTBI primer set. TCRdb re-analysed the multiplex PCR reads in MiXCR, keeping a single row per CDR3 protein. Among about 640,000 distinct CDR3 sequences listed, more than 20% were seen once. Sequencing was done on a sample of blood. The receptor set was obtained from a man aged 30 to 45 with Graves' ophthalmopathy.

The V call is TRBV19, the J call TRBJ2-3, with a tentative D call TRBD2 (5 bases). The CDR3 consists of 15 residues. Deletions cut 6 bases from V and 0 bases from J, with 13 bases between. Per the germline V gene, CDR1 is LNHDA and CDR2 is SQIVND (reference sequence). The CDR3 loop is CASSSSVSSTDTQYF. CDR3 coding DNA: TGTGCCAGTAGCAGTAGCGTCTCTAGCACAGATACGCAGTATTTT.

This clonotype was seen a few times. J is TRBJ2-2 and V is TRBV15; possibly TRBD2 for D (5 bases). Germline V gene data show CDR1 as LNHNV and CDR2 as YYDKDF (reference sequence). Between the trimmed V and J ends, which lost 1 base and 6 bases, there was a span of 6 bases. The CDR3 has 13 amino acids. As DNA, the CDR3 is TGTGCCACCAGCAGAGCCGGGGCCGGGGAGCTGTTTTTT. As protein: CATSRAGAGELFF.

This clonotype was observed a handful of times. V and J are TRBV6-2 or TRBV6-3 and TRBJ2-1, with a possible D match to TRBD2 (5 bases). The length of the CDR3 is 13 residues. Trimming pared 5 bases from V and 10 bases from J, leaving 15 bases between. CDR1 MNHEY and CDR2 SVGEGT come from the germline V gene. In nucleotides, the CDR3 is TGTGCCAGCAGTCATGAAATCTTAGCGGAGCAGTTCTTC. It is translated as CASSHEILAEQFF.

This clonotype has a handful of counts. V usage is TRBV19 and J usage is TRBJ1-5; TRBD1 is a possible D gene (5 bases). Trimming left V 6 bases short and J 5 bases short, with 11 bases between. Germline lookup yields CDR1 LNHDA and CDR2 SQIVND (reference sequence). This CDR3 has 13 amino acids. The CDR3 loop reads CASSIAGYQPQHF. CDR3 bases: TGTGCCAGTAGCATCGCAGGGTATCAGCCCCAGCATTTT.

The V and J genes are TRBV7-2 and TRBJ1-2; no reliable D call. CDR3 length: 17 amino acids. Trimming took 0 bases from V and 2 from J, leaving 16 bases between them. Germline V gene lookup returns CDR1 SGHTA and CDR2 FQGNSA. CDR3 loop: CASSLAATLALNYGYTF. The DNA of the CDR3 is TGTGCCAGCAGCTTAGCGGCGACTCTGGCCCTAAACTATGGCTACACCTTC.

V usage is TRBV6-2 or TRBV6-3 and J usage is TRBJ2-4, with D perhaps TRBD1 (5 bases). Deletions cut 2 bases from V and 2 bases from J, with 10 bases between. The CDR3 has 15 amino acids. CDR1 is MNHEY, CDR2 SVGEGT, per germline. CDR3 DNA: TGTGCCAGCAGTTACGAGCCAGGGACCAAAAACATTCAGTACTTC. Its translation: CASSYEPGTKNIQYF.

The V and J genes are TRBV20-1 and TRBJ2-3; 10 bases are a match to TRBD1. This CDR3 is 16 amino acids long. Trimming took 5 bases from V and 2 from J; bases not matched to a gene: 10. Germline assignment: CDR1 DFQATT and CDR2 SNEGSKA (reference sequence). The CDR3 DNA follows: TGCAGTGCTCCGGAACCGGGACAGGGGAACACAGATACGCAGTATTTT. Its protein product is CSAPEPGQGNTDTQYF.

This sequence joins TRBV2 and TRBJ2-3, with 9 bases aligning to TRBD2. V shed 7 bases and J 4 bases; nucleotides not matched to a gene: 3. This CDR3 contains 13 residues. Germline V gene lookup returns CDR1 SNHLY and CDR2 FYNNEI. The CDR3 coding sequence is TGTGCCAGCACTGGACTAGCGCCAGATACGCAGTATTTT. It translates to CASTGLAPDTQYF. Supplemented by reference TRBV2 and TRBJ2-3, the full variable domain reads EPEVTQTPSHQVTQMGQEVILRCVPISNHLYFYWYRQILGQKVEFLVSFYNNEISEKSEIFDDQFSVERPDGSNFTLKIRSTKLEDSAMYFCASTGLAPDTQYFGPGTRLTVL.

In its sample, this clonotype was seen a few times. The CDR3: CAWGGTVMNTEAFF. Written as DNA, the CDR3 is TGTGCCTGGGGGGGTACAGTCATGAACACTGAAGCTTTCTTT. The chain recombines TRBV30 with TRBJ1-1; possible D gene TRBD1, 5 bases. Germline V gene lookup returns CDR1 GTSNPN and CDR2 SVGIG (reference sequence). CDR3 size: 14 residues. V gave up 5 bases and J gave up 0 bases, with 13 bases separating them.

This clonotype has at least ten counts. V usage is TRBV28 and J usage is TRBJ2-7, with a weak D call TRBD2 (7 bases). V dropped 4 bases and J dropped 0 bases, with 13 bases sitting between them. There are 15 residues in the CDR3. Germline loops: CDR1 MDHEN, CDR2 SYDVKM. CDR3 coding DNA: TGTGCCAGCAGTTCAGGGGAGGGGAACTCCTACGAGCAGTACTTC. This sequence encodes CASSSGEGNSYEQYF.

This clonotype was observed a few times. This rearrangement joins TRBV6-1 to TRBJ2-3, with D unclear. V lost 11 bases to trimming and J lost 1 base, with 13 bases between them. Germline CDR1 reads MNHNS; CDR2 reads SASEGT. The CDR3 spans 13 residues. This chain's CDR3 is CAVGLIGTDTQYF. In DNA, the CDR3 is TGTGCCGTCGGCTTGATAGGCACAGATACGCAGTATTTT.

The V call is TRBV6-4, the J call TRBJ2-1; 11 bases map to TRBD1. Germline CDR1 reads MRHNA; CDR2 reads SNTAGT. The CDR3 contains 14 residues. V dropped 4 bases and J dropped 8; count of bases not matched to a gene: 4. The CDR3 region is CASSAGTGGHEQFF. The CDR3 bases are TGTGCCAGCAGTGCCGGGACAGGGGGGCATGAGCAGTTCTTC.

This clonotype has more than one count but fewer than ten. The chain couples TRBV20-1 to TRBJ2-7, with TRBD2 matching over 11 bases. Per germline, CDR1 DFQATT and CDR2 SNEGSKA (reference sequence). The CDR3 spans 12 residues. Trimming removed 7 bases from V and 2 bases from J; junction bases left unmatched: 1. CDR3 sequence: CSGLAGPYEQYF. CDR3 sequence (DNA): TGCAGTGGACTAGCGGGGCCCTACGAGCAGTACTTC.

Only a few counts were recorded for this clonotype. The J gene is TRBJ1-5, the V gene TRBV19, with 10 bases lining up with TRBD1. Germline trimming cut 6 bases from V and 2 bases from J; bases unmatched to any gene: 4. Germline assignment: CDR1 LNHDA and CDR2 SQIVND (reference sequence). The CDR3 covers 15 residues. Here the CDR3 reads CASRIGTGGNQPQHF. The CDR3 DNA sequence: TGTGCCAGTAGAATCGGGACAGGGGGCAATCAGCCCCAGCATTTT. Based on the CDR3 plus reference TRBV19 and TRBJ1-5, the full variable domain is DGGITQSPKYLFRKEGQNVTLSCEQNLNHDAMYWYRQDPGQGLRLIYYSQIVNDFQKGDIAEGYSVSREKKESFPLTVTSAQKNPTAFYLCASRIGTGGNQPQHFGDGTRLSIL.

J is TRBJ1-5 and V is TRBV20-1; D gene unclear. V was cut by 2 bases and J by 7 bases, with 15 bases left in between. This CDR3 region has 14 residues. Germline CDR1 is DFQATT and CDR2 is SNEGSKA (reference sequence). The CDR3 is CSARSRISSQPQHF. CDR3 DNA sequence: TGCAGTGCTAGAAGTCGCATCTCATCCCAGCCCCAGCATTTT.

This chain links TRBV18 with TRBJ1-6, with D hard to call. The CDR3 covers 13 residues. The germline V gene encodes CDR1 KGHSH and CDR2 LQKENI. V lost 6 bases, J lost 8 bases, and 11 bases lay in between. The DNA of the CDR3 is TGTGCCAGCTCGGCAGAGTCCTATTCACCCCTCCACTTT. This sequence encodes CASSAESYSPLHF.